This T cell receptor (beta chain) was observed in a study of shared clonotypes between healthy human individuals. Losses at the gene ends were 1 base for V and 7 bases for J; bases not matched to a gene: 5. The CDR3 is 14 amino acids. CDR1 and CDR2 from the germline V gene are SGHTA and FQGNSA. The repertoire was sequenced with immunoSEQ multiplex PCR; TCRdb's copy has only in-frame clones and lacks some. In the table there are about 490,000 clones, about 82% of which are singletons. This clone has just one count. The chain recombines TRBV7-2 with TRBJ2-5, with 8 nucleotides matching TRBD2. Sample: PBMCs. The sequence derives from a woman aged 35 to 49 in good health. Some clones in this sample may be carry-over from other donors' samples. CDR3: CASSLEWAGGTQYF. The CDR3 bases are TGTGCCAGCAGCTTAGAATGGGCGGGGGGGACCCAGTACTTC.